Below, 8 T cell receptor beta chains from the same sample are listed, as sequenced in a study of T cells in localized non-small cell lung cancer. Clones were read by immunoSEQ multiplex PCR, and TCRdb kept only the in-frame ones, dropping some. The sample lists approximately 41,000 clones, about 91% occurring once. The sample consisted of PBMCs, taken before any cancer treatment. These receptors were collected from a woman aged 40-75 years with stage II lung adenocarcinoma.

The chain is built from TRBV11-2 and TRBJ2-7; 7 nucleotides line up with TRBD1. Germline-derived CDR1 and CDR2 are SGHAT and FQNNGV. The CDR3 consists of 14 residues. V was pared by 6 bases and J by 5 bases, with 10 bases of the junction left unmatched. The CDR3: CASSSSGGRHEQYF. CDR3 in DNA: TGTGCCAGCAGTTCCTCAGGGGGAAGGCACGAGCAGTACTTC.

The chain has TRBV19 and TRBJ2-1; D remains unclear. V lost 5 bases to trimming and J lost 0 bases, with 20 bases between them. The germline CDR1 and CDR2 sequences are LNHDA and SQIVND (reference sequence). This CDR3 contains 18 residues. The CDR3 DNA sequence: TGTGCCAGTAGTCACGACCTTAACGAGGCCCTCTCCTACAATGAGCAGTTCTTC. This gives the protein CASSHDLNEALSYNEQFF.

The chain has TRBV6-6 and TRBJ2-1, with 10 bases fitting TRBD2. The CDR3 is 16 amino acids. CDR1 and CDR2 from the germline V gene are MNHNY and SVGAGI (reference sequence). V gave up 0 bases and J gave up 9 bases; unmatched junction bases: 8. The CDR3 protein is CASSYSQRGGLAEQFF. The CDR3 coding sequence is TGTGCCAGCAGTTACTCTCAGCGGGGGGGCTTGGCTGAGCAGTTCTTC.

This chain uses TRBV5-1 with TRBJ2-2; tentative D call: TRBD1 (6 bases). Germline V gene data show CDR1 as SGHRS and CDR2 as YFSETQ. CDR3 size: 15 residues. V was shortened by 0 bases and J by 6 bases, with 12 bases between the two germline ends. CDR3 bases: TGCGCCAGCAGCTTGGATGGACAGCACCCCGGGGAGCTGTTTTTT. This gives the protein CASSLDGQHPGELFF.

This chain connects TRBV2 to TRBJ2-1; the D is unclear. With 6 bases removed from V and 5 bases from J, the gap between germline ends came to 11 bases. The germline V gene has CDR1 SNHLY and CDR2 FYNNEI. CDR3 length: 13 amino acids. The CDR3 protein is CASRVGYNNEQFF. The CDR3 DNA reads as TGTGCCAGCAGGGTGGGATACAACAATGAGCAGTTCTTC.

V is TRBV11-2 and J is TRBJ2-5; D may correspond to TRBD1 or TRBD2 (6 bases each). Germline V gives CDR1 SGHAT, CDR2 FQNNGV. V gave up 4 bases and J gave up 5 bases, with 11 bases separating them. The CDR3 has 13 amino acids. In DNA form, the CDR3 reads TGTGCCAGCAGCTGGGGGCGGGGTGAGACCCAGTACTTC. The encoded protein is CASSWGRGETQYF.

The chain carries TRBV21-1 and TRBJ2-1; the D call TRBD1 from the table was never checked on the DNA. TRBV21-1 is classified as a pseudogene. The CDR3 loop spans 15 amino acids. CDR3 DNA: TGTGCCAGCAGCAAAGAACCAACAGGGTACAATGAGCAGTTCTTC. Protein: CASSKEPTGYNEQFF.

The chain has TRBV21-1 and TRBJ1-2; the D call TRBD1 from the table was never checked on the DNA. TRBV21-1 is recorded as a pseudogene. The length of the CDR3 is 11 residues. CDR3 nucleotide sequence: TGTGCCAGCATAGAACGGAGACAGTCGCTCTTC. This codes for CASIERRQSLF.